This T cell receptor beta chain emerged from a study of blood T cells in healthy people across ages. The CDR3 extends over 14 amino acids. The germline CDR1 and CDR2 sequences are KGHSH and LQKENI. Losses at the gene ends were 6 bases for V and 8 bases for J; bases not matched to a gene: 9. Primed by a sample-barcoded 5' primer and a J-beta primer mix, a second PCR proceeded for 7 to 11 cycles. In TCRdb, the 5' RACE reads were re-called with MiXCR into one record per CDR3 protein. This sample has hundreds of thousands of distinct CDR3 sequences; around 43% occur once, and the top ten carry roughly 30%.

This chain links TRBV18 with TRBJ1-4, with 7 bases lining up with TRBD1. This sequence originates from a man older than 75 in good health. Source material: blood. CDR3 protein: CASSYDRAGEKLFF. The DNA for the CDR3 is TGTGCCAGCTCGTACGACAGGGCTGGGGAAAAACTGTTTTTT. Based on the CDR3 plus reference TRBV18 and TRBJ1-4, the full variable domain is NAGVMQNPRHLVRRRGQEARLRCSPMKGHSHVYWYRQLPEEGLKFMVYLQKENIIDESGMPKERFSAEFPKEGPSILRIQQVVRGDSAAYFCASSYDRAGEKLFFGSGTQLSVL.